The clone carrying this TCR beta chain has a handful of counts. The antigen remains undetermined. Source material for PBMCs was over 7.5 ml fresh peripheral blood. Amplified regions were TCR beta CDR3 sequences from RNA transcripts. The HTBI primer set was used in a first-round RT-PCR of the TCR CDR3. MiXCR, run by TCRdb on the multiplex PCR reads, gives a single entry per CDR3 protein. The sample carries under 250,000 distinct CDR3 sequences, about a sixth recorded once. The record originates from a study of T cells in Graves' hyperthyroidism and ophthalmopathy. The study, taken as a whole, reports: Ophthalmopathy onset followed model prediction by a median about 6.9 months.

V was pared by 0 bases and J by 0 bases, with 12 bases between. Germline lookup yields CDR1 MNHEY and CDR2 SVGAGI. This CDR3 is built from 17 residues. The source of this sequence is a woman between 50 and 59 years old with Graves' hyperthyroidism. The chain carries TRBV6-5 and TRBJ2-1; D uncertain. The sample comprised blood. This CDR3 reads CASSYSRQSSSYNEQFF. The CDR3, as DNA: TGTGCCAGCAGTTACTCCCGCCAGTCGAGCTCCTACAATGAGCAGTTCTTC.